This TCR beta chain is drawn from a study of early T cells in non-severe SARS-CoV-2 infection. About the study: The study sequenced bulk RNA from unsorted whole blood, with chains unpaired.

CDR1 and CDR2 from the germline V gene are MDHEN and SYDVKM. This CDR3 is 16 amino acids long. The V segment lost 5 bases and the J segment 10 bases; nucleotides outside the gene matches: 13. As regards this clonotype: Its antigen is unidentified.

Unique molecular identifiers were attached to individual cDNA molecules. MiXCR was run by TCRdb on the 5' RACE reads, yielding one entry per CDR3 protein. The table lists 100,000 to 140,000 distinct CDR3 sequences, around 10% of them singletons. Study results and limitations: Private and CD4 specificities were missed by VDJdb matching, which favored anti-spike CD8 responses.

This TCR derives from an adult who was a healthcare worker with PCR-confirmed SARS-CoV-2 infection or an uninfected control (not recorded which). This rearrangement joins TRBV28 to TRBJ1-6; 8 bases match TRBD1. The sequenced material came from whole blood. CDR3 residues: CASSVYSRGRHSPLHF. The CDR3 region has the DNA TGTGCCAGCAGTGTTTATTCCAGGGGGCGCCACTCACCCCTCCACTTT.